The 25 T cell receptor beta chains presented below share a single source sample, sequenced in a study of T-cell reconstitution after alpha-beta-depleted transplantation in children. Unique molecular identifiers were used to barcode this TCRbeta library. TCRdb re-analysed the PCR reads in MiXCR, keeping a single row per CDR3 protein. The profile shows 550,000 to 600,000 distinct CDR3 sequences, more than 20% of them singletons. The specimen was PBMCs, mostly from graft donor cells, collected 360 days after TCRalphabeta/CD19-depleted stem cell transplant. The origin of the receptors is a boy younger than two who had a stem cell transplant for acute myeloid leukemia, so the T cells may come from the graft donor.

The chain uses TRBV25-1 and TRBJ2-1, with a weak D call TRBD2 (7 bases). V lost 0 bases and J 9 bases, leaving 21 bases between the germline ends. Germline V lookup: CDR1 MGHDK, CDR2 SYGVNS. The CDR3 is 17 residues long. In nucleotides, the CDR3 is TGTGCCAGCAGTGAATATCCCGGGGGGCTGGAGAGTAGTGAGCAGTTCTTC. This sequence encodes CASSEYPGGLESSEQFF.

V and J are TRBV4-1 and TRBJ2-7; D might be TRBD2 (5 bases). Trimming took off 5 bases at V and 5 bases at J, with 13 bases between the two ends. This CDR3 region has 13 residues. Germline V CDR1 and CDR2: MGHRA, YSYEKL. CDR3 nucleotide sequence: TGCGCCAGCAGCATCACCAGCGGCCACGAGCAGTACGTC. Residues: CASSITSGHEQYV.

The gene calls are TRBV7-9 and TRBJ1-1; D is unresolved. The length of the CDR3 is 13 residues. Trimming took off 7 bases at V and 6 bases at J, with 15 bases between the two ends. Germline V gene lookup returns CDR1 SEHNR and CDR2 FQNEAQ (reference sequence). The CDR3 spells CASTESGGPEAFF. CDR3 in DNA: TGTGCCAGCACCGAGAGTGGTGGCCCTGAAGCTTTCTTT.

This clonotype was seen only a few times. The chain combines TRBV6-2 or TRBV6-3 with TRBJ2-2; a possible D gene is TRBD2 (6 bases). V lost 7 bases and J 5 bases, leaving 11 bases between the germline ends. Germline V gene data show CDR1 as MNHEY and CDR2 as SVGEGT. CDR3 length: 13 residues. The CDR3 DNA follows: TGTGCCAGCATAAGGGGAGGAACCGGGGAGCTGTTTTTT. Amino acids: CASIRGGTGELFF.

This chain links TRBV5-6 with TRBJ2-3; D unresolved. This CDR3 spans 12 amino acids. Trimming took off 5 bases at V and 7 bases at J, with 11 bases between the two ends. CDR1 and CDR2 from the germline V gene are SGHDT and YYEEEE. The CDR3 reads CASRNSGNTQYF. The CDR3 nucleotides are TGTGCCAGCAGGAATTCAGGAAATACGCAGTATTTT.

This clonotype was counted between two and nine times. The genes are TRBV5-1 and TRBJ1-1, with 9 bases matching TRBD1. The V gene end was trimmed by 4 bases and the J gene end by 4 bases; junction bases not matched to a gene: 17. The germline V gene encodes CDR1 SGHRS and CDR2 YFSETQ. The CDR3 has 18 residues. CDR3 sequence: CASSPNRDRDRGVTEAFF. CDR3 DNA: TGCGCCAGCAGCCCGAACCGGGACAGGGACAGAGGCGTCACTGAAGCTTTCTTT. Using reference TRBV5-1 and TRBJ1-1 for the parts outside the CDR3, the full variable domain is KAGVTQTPRYLIKTRGQQVTLSCSPISGHRSVSWYQQTPGQGLQFLFEYFSETQRNKGNFPGRFSGRQFSNSRSEMNVSTLELGDSALYLCASSPNRDRDRGVTEAFFGQGTRLTVV.

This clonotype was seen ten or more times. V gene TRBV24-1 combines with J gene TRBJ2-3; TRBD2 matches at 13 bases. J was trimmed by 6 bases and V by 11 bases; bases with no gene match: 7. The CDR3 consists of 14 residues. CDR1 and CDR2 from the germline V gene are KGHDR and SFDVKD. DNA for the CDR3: TGTGCCATCGGAACTAGCGGGGGGGCTGATACGCAGTATTTT. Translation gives CAIGTSGGADTQYF.

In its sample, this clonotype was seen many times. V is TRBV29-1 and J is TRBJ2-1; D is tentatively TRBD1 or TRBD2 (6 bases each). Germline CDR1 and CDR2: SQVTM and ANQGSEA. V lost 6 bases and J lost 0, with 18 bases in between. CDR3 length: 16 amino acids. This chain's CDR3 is CSVGRRGGSSYNEQFF. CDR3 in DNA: TGCAGCGTCGGCCGACGAGGGGGGAGCTCCTACAATGAGCAGTTCTTC.

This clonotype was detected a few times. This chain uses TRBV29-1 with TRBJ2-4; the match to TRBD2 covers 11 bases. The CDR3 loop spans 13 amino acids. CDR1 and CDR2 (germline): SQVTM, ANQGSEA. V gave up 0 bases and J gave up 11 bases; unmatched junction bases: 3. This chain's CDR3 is CSVEELSGGVQYF. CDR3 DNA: TGCAGCGTTGAAGAGCTTAGCGGGGGGGTTCAGTACTTC.

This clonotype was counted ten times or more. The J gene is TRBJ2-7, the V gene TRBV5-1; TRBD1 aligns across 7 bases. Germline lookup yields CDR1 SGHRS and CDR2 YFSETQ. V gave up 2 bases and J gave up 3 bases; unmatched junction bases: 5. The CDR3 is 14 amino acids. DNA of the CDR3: TGCGCCAGCAGCTTTGACAGGGACAGCTACGAGCAGTACTTC. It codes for CASSFDRDSYEQYF.

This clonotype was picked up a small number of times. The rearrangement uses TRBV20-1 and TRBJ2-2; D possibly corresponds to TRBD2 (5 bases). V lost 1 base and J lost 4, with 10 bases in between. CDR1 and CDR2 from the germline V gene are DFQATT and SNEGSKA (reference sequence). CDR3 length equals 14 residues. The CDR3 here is CSARAVRGTGELFF. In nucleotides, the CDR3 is TGCAGTGCTAGAGCGGTCCGGGGCACCGGGGAGCTGTTTTTT.

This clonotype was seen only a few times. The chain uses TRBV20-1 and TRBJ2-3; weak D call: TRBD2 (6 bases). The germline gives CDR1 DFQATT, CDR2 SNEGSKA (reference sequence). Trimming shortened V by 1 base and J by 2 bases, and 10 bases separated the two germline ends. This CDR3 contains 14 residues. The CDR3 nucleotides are TGCAGTGCTAGAGCTGGGGGACTCACAGATACGCAGTATTTT. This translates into CSARAGGLTDTQYF.

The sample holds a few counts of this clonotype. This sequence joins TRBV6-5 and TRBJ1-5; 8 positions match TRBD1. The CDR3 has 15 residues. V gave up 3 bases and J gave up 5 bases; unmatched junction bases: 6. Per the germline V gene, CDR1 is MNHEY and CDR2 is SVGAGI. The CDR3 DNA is TGTGCCAGCAGTTATTCAGGGGGCACACATCAGCCCCAGCATTTT. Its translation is CASSYSGGTHQPQHF.

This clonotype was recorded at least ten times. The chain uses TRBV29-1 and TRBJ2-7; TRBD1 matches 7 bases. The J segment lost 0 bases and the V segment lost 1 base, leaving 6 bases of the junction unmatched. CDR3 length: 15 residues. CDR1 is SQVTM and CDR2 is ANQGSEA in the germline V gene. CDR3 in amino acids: CSVEAWTGGSYEQYF. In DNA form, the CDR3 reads TGCAGCGTTGAAGCTTGGACAGGAGGCTCCTACGAGCAGTACTTC.

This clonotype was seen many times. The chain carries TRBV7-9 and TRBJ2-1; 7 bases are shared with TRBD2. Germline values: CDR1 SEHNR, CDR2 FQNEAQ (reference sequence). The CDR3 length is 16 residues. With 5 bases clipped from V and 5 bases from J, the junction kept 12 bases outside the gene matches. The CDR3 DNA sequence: TGTGCCAGCAGCACAAGAGGCGGGGGATACCACAATGAGCAGTTCTTC. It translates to CASSTRGGGYHNEQFF.

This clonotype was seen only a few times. The CDR3 region is CSVEGSPLGQAGTDTQYF. The DNA of the CDR3 is TGCAGCGTTGAAGGATCGCCTCTGGGGCAGGCAGGCACAGATACGCAGTATTTT. This chain joins TRBV29-1 and TRBJ2-3; possible D gene TRBD1, 5 bases. Germline V gene sequence: CDR1 SQVTM, CDR2 ANQGSEA. The CDR3 spans 18 residues. Trimming took 1 base from V and 1 from J, leaving 21 bases between them.

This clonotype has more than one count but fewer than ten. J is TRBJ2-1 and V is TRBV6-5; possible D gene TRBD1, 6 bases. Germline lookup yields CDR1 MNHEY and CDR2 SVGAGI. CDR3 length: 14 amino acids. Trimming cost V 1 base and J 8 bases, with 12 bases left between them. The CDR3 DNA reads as TGTGCCAGCAGTTACTTTGACAGGATAGATGAGCAGTTCTTC. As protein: CASSYFDRIDEQFF.

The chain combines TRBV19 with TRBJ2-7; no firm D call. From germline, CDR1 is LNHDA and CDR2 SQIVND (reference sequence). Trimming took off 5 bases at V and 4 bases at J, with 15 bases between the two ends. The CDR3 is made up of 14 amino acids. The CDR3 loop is CASSARSIGYEQYF. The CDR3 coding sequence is TGTGCCAGTAGTGCCAGATCAATAGGGTACGAGCAGTACTTC.

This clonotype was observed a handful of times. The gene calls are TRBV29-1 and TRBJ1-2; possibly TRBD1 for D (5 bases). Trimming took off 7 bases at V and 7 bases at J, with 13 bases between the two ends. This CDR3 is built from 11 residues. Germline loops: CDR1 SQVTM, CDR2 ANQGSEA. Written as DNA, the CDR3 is TGCAGCGCCCAGAGGGGAAGTGGCTACACCTTC. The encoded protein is CSAQRGSGYTF.

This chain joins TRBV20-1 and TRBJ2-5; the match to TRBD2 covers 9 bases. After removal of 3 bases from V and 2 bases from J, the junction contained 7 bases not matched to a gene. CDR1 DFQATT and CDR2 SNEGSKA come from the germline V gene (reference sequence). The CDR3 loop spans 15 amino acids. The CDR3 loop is CSASPGLAWQETQYF. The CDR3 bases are TGCAGTGCTAGCCCGGGACTAGCTTGGCAAGAGACCCAGTACTTC.

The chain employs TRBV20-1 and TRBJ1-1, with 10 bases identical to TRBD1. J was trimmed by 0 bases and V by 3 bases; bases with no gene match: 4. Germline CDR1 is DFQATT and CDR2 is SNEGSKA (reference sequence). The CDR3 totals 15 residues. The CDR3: CSARDRGTMNTEAFF. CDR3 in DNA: TGCAGTGCTAGGGACAGGGGGACGATGAACACTGAAGCTTTCTTT.

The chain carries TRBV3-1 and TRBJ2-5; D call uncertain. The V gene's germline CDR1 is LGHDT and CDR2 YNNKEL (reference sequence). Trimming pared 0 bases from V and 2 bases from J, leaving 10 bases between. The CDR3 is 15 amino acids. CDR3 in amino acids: CASSQDVSSQETQYF. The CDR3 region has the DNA TGTGCCAGCAGCCAAGATGTGAGCTCTCAAGAGACCCAGTACTTC.

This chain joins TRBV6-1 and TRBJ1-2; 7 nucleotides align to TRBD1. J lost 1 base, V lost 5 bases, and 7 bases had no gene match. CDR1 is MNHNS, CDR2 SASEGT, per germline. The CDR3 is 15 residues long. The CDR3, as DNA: TGTGCCAGCAGTCAGCAGCACAGGGGTAACTATGGCTACACCTTC. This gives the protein CASSQQHRGNYGYTF.

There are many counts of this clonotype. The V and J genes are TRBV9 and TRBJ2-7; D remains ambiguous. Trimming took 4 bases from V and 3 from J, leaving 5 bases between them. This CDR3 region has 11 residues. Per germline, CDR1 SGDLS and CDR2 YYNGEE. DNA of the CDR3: TGTGCCAGCAGCTCCGACTACGAGCAGTACTTC. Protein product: CASSSDYEQYF.

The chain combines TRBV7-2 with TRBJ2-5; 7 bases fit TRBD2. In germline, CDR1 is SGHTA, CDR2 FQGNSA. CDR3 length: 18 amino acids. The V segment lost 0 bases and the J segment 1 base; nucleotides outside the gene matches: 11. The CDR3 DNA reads TGTGCCAGCAGCTTAGCGGCCTCCTCCAGCGGGACCCAAGAGACCCAGTACTTC. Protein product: CASSLAASSSGTQETQYF.